This T cell receptor (beta chain) originates from a study of OX40 agonist ivuxolimab in advanced cancers. This clone appeared once. The table came from immunoSEQ multiplex PCR; TCRdb's copy has only in-frame clones and leaves some out. The sample has approximately 40,000 clones; roughly 90% are singletons. Germline V gene lookup returns CDR1 MNHNS and CDR2 SASEGT. The CDR3 is 13 amino acids. Between the trimmed V and J ends, which lost 6 bases and 8 bases, there was a span of 14 bases. This chain links TRBV6-1 with TRBJ2-1; possibly TRBD1 for D (5 bases). The sequence was obtained from an adult with an advanced solid tumor such as melanoma, head and neck, liver or kidney cancer. The input for sequencing was CD4+ or CD8+ T cells sorted from blood, taken in a trial of the OX40 agonist ivuxolimab. The CDR3 loop reads CASSRAGGDEQFF. The CDR3 bases are TGTGCCAGCAGCAGGGCAGGTGGGGATGAGCAGTTCTTC.